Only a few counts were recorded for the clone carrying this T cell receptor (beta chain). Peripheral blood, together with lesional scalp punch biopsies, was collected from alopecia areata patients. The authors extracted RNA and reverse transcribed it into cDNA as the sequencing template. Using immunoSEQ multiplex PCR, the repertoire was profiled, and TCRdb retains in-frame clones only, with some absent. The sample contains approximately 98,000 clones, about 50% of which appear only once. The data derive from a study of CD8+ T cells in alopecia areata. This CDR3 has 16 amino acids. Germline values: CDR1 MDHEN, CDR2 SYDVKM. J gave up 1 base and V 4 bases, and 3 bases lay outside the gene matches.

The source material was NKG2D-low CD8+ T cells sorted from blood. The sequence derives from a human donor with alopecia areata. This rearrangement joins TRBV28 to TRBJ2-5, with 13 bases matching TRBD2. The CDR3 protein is CASSSTSGRFQETQYF. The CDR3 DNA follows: TGTGCCAGCAGTTCGACTAGCGGGAGGTTCCAAGAGACCCAGTACTTC.